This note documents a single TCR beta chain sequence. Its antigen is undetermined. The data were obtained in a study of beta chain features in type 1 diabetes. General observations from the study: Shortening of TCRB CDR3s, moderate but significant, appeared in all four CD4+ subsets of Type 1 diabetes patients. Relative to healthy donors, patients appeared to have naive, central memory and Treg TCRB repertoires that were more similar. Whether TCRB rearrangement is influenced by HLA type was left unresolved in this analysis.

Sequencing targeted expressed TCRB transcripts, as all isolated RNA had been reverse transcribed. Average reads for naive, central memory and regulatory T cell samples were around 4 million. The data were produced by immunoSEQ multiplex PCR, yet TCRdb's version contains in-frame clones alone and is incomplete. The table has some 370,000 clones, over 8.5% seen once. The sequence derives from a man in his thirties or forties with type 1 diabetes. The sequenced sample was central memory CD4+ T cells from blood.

CDR3 DNA sequence: TGTGCCAGCACCCACGACTGGGGAGGTCCCTACGAGCAGTACTTC. Translating gives CASTHDWGGPYEQYF. The chain combines TRBV6-1 with TRBJ2-7; TRBD2 is a possible D gene (6 bases). The CDR3 is 15 residues long. Trimming left V 7 bases short and J 2 bases short, with 18 bases between. Per germline, CDR1 MNHNS and CDR2 SASEGT.